This passage covers 7 T cell receptor beta chains from one sample sequenced in a study of post-analysis software for immune sequencing data. General observations from the study: Included in a set of roughly five TRBV segments more frequent in patients than controls were TRBV5-6, TRBV5-1 and TRBV20-1.

cDNA libraries for TCR beta contained unique molecular identifiers. TCRdb re-called the PCR reads through MiXCR, storing one row per CDR3 protein. The table includes roughly 870,000 distinct CDR3 sequences, roughly 58% detected once. No antigens are known for them. The sample was blood. The receptors come from a girl between 10 and 17 years old with multiple sclerosis.

The V gene is TRBV12-3 or TRBV12-4, the J gene TRBJ2-7, with no clear D. Trimming stripped 8 bases from V and 0 bases from J, with 17 bases between. The CDR3 has 15 residues. The CDR3 is CASGPRRQLSYEQYF. The CDR3 coding sequence is TGTGCCAGCGGCCCTCGGCGCCAGCTCTCCTACGAGCAGTACTTC.

This chain joins TRBV20-1 and TRBJ1-1, with D possibly TRBD1 on 6 matching bases. CDR1 DFQATT and CDR2 SNEGSKA come from the germline V gene (reference sequence). Trimming took off 2 bases at V and 4 bases at J, with 8 bases between the two ends. The CDR3 extends over 12 amino acids. CDR3 coding DNA: TGCAGTGCTAGACCAGGGGTCACTGAAGCTTTCTTT. Translation gives CSARPGVTEAFF.

The chain combines TRBV7-2 with TRBJ2-3; D possibly corresponds to TRBD2 (6 bases). The germline V and J ends were trimmed by 0 bases and 5 bases, with 9 bases remaining between them. Germline V gene data show CDR1 as SGHTA and CDR2 as FQGNSA. The CDR3 loop spans 14 amino acids. This chain's CDR3 is CASSLAGGRDTQYF. CDR3 nucleotides: TGTGCCAGCAGCTTAGCAGGAGGGAGAGATACGCAGTATTTT.

This clonotype was observed a few times. J is TRBJ1-2 and V is TRBV29-1, with D possibly matching TRBD1 (5 bases). The CDR3 runs to 13 residues. Germline V gene lookup returns CDR1 SQVTM and CDR2 ANQGSEA. V gave up 4 bases and J gave up 6 bases, with 15 bases separating them. For the CDR3, the DNA is TGCAGCGTTGCGGGCAGGGCGGCGAATGGCTACACCTTC. This gives the protein CSVAGRAANGYTF.

The chain employs TRBV29-1 and TRBJ2-1; D is ambiguous. This CDR3 comprises 13 residues. V was pared by 0 bases and J by 6 bases, with 9 bases between. Germline V gene lookup returns CDR1 SQVTM and CDR2 ANQGSEA. The CDR3 DNA follows: TGCAGCGTTGAAGACGACCCTGGCAATGAGCAGTTCTTC. This sequence encodes CSVEDDPGNEQFF.

The genes are TRBV5-1 and TRBJ2-1; 8 bases match TRBD1. Losses at the gene ends were 4 bases for V and 13 bases for J; bases not matched to a gene: 4. The CDR3 totals 11 residues. The germline gives CDR1 SGHRS, CDR2 YFSETQ. CDR3 in amino acids: CASSAGQGQFF. The DNA for the CDR3 is TGCGCCAGCAGCGCCGGACAGGGCCAGTTCTTC. Looking up the rest from reference TRBV5-1 and TRBJ2-1 gives the full variable domain: KAGVTQTPRYLIKTRGQQVTLSCSPISGHRSVSWYQQTPGQGLQFLFEYFSETQRNKGNFPGRFSGRQFSNSRSEMNVSTLELGDSALYLCASSAGQGQFFGPGTRLTVL.

The chain carries TRBV3-1 and TRBJ2-1; TRBD2 aligns across 8 bases. The germline V gene has CDR1 LGHDT and CDR2 YNNKEL (reference sequence). The ends lost 1 base at V and 2 bases at J; junction bases unmatched: 7. CDR3 size: 17 residues. This CDR3 reads CASSQVGSGSAYNEQFF. For the CDR3, the DNA is TGTGCCAGCAGCCAAGTGGGGAGCGGGAGTGCCTACAATGAGCAGTTCTTC.